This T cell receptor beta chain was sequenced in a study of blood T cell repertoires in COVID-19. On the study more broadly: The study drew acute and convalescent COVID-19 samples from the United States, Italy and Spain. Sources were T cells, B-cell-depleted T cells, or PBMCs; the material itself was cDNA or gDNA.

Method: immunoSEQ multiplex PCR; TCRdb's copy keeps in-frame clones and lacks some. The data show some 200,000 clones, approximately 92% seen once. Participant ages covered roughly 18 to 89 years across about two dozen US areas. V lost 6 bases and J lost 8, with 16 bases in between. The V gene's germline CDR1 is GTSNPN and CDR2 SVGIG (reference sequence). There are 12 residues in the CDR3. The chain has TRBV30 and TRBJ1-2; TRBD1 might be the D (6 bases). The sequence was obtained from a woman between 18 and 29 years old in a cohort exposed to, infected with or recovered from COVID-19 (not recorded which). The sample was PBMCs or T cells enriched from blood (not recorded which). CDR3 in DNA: TGTGCCTGTGATAGCAGGGGTGACGGCTACACCTTC. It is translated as CACDSRGDGYTF.